These 2 T cell receptor beta chains were sequenced from one sample in a study of T cell repertoires in cytomegalovirus infection. Each CDR3 protein gets one entry after TCRdb re-called the reads with MiXCR. The profile shows around 200,000 distinct CDR3 sequences, about a sixth of them singletons. Specimen: CD8+ T cells from PBMCs. The receptor source for this set is a human donor in good health (CMV status not recorded). Some clones in this sample may be carry-over from other donors' samples.

The chain couples TRBV29-1 to TRBJ2-1; D gene uncertain. V lost 3 bases and J lost 5, with 5 bases in between. This CDR3 is 11 amino acids long. Germline V gives CDR1 SQVTM, CDR2 ANQGSEA. CDR3 DNA sequence: TGCAGCGTTGATCTTCACAATGAGCAGTTCTTC. Translated, it gives CSVDLHNEQFF.

The V and J genes are TRBV11-2 and TRBJ2-3, with 9 nucleotides matching TRBD1. Germline loops: CDR1 SGHAT, CDR2 FQNNGV. The CDR3 loop spans 14 amino acids. The V segment lost 5 bases and the J segment 7 bases; nucleotides outside the gene matches: 7. The CDR3: CASSRPGTGNTQYF. In DNA form, the CDR3 reads TGTGCCAGCAGCCGACCCGGGACAGGGAATACGCAGTATTTT.